The rows below give T cell receptor beta chains drawn from one sample of a study of cytomegalovirus exposure and HLA in healthy donors. Some clones are missing from TCRdb's copy, which holds only in-frame ones; the method was immunoSEQ multiplex PCR. The sample has 150,000 to 250,000 clones; 65% to 90% are singletons. Sequencing was done on a sample of PBMCs. The receptors stem from a woman between 50 and 59 years old in good health and CMV-seronegative. CDR3s include the opening cysteine and the closing phenylalanine or tryptophan. Each record gives: clone size, V gene, D gene, J gene, CDR3 DNA, CDR3 protein. D genes are given only for firm matches. Clone sizes are given selectively: once, few, many, or a class where the clone is expanded.

once	TRBV5-1	TRBD2	TRBJ2-1	TGCGCCAGCAGCTTGGAAACTAGCGGGAGCTCCTACAATGAGCAGTTCTTC	CASSLETSGSSYNEQFF
NA	TRBV7-6	TRBD1	TRBJ1-2	TGTGCCAGCAGCCCGGGACAGATTAACTATGGCTACACCTTC	CASSPGQINYGYTF
NA	TRBV6-5	TRBD1	TRBJ2-7	TGTGCCAGCAGTTACGACAGGGGATACGAGCAGTACTTC	CASSYDRGYEQYF
NA	TRBV6-6	TRBD1	TRBJ2-7	TGTGCCAGCAGGTCGACGGCAGGGGGCTACGAGCAGTACTTC	CASRSTAGGYEQYF
NA	TRBV10-2	TRBD1	TRBJ1-5	TGCGCCAGCAGTGATTTCGGGACAGACAATCAGCCCCAGCATTTT	CASSDFGTDNQPQHF
NA	TRBV29-1	NA	TRBJ1-1	TGCAGCTCGGGACATTCGAACACTGAAGCTTTCTTT	CSSGHSNTEAFF
NA	TRBV11-2	NA	TRBJ2-1	TGTGCCAGCAGCTTAACTGGGCCTAATGAGCAGTTCTTC	CASSLTGPNEQFF
NA	TRBV7-9	NA	TRBJ2-5	TGTGCCAGCAGCCTCGGCGGACGAGGAGGGCCTGAGACCCAGTACTTC	CASSLGGRGGPETQYF
few	TRBV28	TRBD1	TRBJ2-7	TGTGCCAGCAGTGACAGGGATAAGGGCTCCTACGAGCAGTACTTC	CASSDRDKGSYEQYF
few	TRBV7-9	NA	TRBJ2-7	TGTGCCAGCACCCCTACACGGGGACTCGGCTCCGAGCAGTACTTC	CASTPTRGLGSEQYF
NA	TRBV6-1	TRBD2	TRBJ2-1	TGTGCCAGTCAAGGCGGGGGTGTCTACAATGAGCAGTTCTTC	CASQGGGVYNEQFF
NA	TRBV9	NA	TRBJ2-7	TGTGCCAGCAGCGTAGAGGCAGGGGATTTCGAGCAGTACTTC	CASSVEAGDFEQYF
NA	TRBV7-8	NA	TRBJ1-1	TGTGCGACCGCCCCGGACTCTGGGTACACTGAAGCTTTCTTT	CATAPDSGYTEAFF
few	TRBV6-6	NA	TRBJ1-1	TGTGCCAGCAGTTACCGACAGATAATGAACACTGAAGCTTTCTTT	CASSYRQIMNTEAFF
NA	TRBV28	NA	TRBJ2-7	TGTGCCAGCAGTTTACAGGGCCCCTTCGAGCAGTACTTC	CASSLQGPFEQYF
NA	TRBV6-5	NA	TRBJ2-7	TGTGCCAGCAGTTACGCGTACGCCGGTTCCTACGAGCAGTACTTC	CASSYAYAGSYEQYF
NA	TRBV28	NA	TRBJ1-5	TGTGCCAGCAGTTCCGAGGGTGCGGGCAATCAGCCCCAGCATTTT	CASSSEGAGNQPQHF
NA	TRBV6-5	NA	TRBJ2-5	TGTGCCAGCAGTTACGCTAGAGCAGAGACCCAGTACTTC	CASSYARAETQYF
NA	TRBV5-1	NA	TRBJ2-1	TGCGCCAGCAGCACCCCTAGGGACAACTACAATGAGCAGTTCTTC	CASSTPRDNYNEQFF
NA	TRBV5-1	NA	TRBJ2-3	TGCGCCAGCAGCTTAGGGGGGGTTGGAGATACGCAGTATTTT	CASSLGGVGDTQYF
NA	TRBV27	NA	TRBJ2-7	TGTGCCAGCAATAATTTGGCGGCAGGGGGGCTCTACGAGCAGTACTTC	CASNNLAAGGLYEQYF
NA	TRBV5-1	NA	TRBJ1-3	TGCGCCAGCAGCTTGGACAGGGTGCGGGGAAACACCATATATTTT	CASSLDRVRGNTIYF
NA	TRBV15	TRBD1	TRBJ1-1	TGTGCCACCAGCAGAGATTACGGGACAGGTAAGACTGAAGCTTTCTTT	CATSRDYGTGKTEAFF
NA	TRBV19	TRBD1	TRBJ2-5	TGTGCCAGTAGCAGCGGGACAGGGCTGGAGACCCAGTACTTC	CASSSGTGLETQYF
NA	TRBV7-9	NA	TRBJ2-3	TGTGCCAGCAGCTTAGGGACAGGCACAGATACGCAGTATTTT	CASSLGTGTDTQYF
NA	TRBV25-1	TRBD2	TRBJ2-1	TGTGCCAGCAGTGGACGGACTAGCGGGAGTAATGAGCAGTTCTTC	CASSGRTSGSNEQFF
NA	TRBV5-4	TRBD2	TRBJ2-7	TGTGCCAGCAGCTTGGTTGCGACTAGCGGCTACCCCTACGAGCAGTACTTC	CASSLVATSGYPYEQYF
NA	TRBV28	NA	TRBJ1-4	TGTGCCAGCAGTTTATGGTCCCCGGGGACTAATGAAAAACTGTTTTTT	CASSLWSPGTNEKLFF
NA	TRBV7-9	TRBD2	TRBJ2-2	TGTGCTGGGGAGGGAGTGAGAACCGGGGAGCTGTTTTTT	CAGEGVRTGELFF
NA	TRBV28	NA	TRBJ2-7	TGTGCCAGCAGTTCCCGAGCAGGAGGGGACCTTTACGAGCAGTACTTC	CASSSRAGGDLYEQYF
NA	TRBV30	TRBD1	TRBJ2-1	TGTGCCTGGAGGACAGGGCAGGCCTACAATGAGCAGTTCTTC	CAWRTGQAYNEQFF